Listed below are T cell receptor beta chains from one sample, sequenced in a study of blood T cells in healthy people across ages. TCRdb re-derived calls from the 5' RACE reads in MiXCR, one entry per CDR3 protein. Here the sample spans about 1 million distinct CDR3 sequences, 45% being singletons. The material sequenced was blood. The origin of the receptors is a woman between 55 and 75 years old in good health. Each CDR3 is given without its conserved first and last residue. Fields, in order: V gene, CDR3 protein.

>TRBV27
ASSLSPGLGQETQY
>TRBV7-6
ASSLSRSGDTQY
>TRBV10-3
ATTRDISYEQY
>TRBV5-1
ASSLGEGVRTDTQY
>TRBV20-1
SAVKGLSGIQY
>TRBV4-2
ASSYRTGRDEKLF
>TRBV29-1
SVIKDRVEHGELF
>TRBV6-5
ASTLFSGVHGYT
>TRBV15
ATSRQPDSNQAF
>TRBV20-1
SARAGDNLRGEQY
>TRBV7-3
ASSRQGVGEQY
>TRBV2
ASSEVSRQTQY
>TRBV6-2/TRBV6-3
ASRLDSTDTQY
>TRBV6-6
ASSPIRGEQF
>TRBV20-1
SARETKRVDEQF
>TRBV14
ASSQEVSAAPYEQY
>TRBV29-1
SVRGSDYGYT
>TRBV5-4
ASSAQVDRAEEQY
>TRBV25-1
ASSSWEGEETQY
>TRBV28
ASSLGLAGPPNEQF
>TRBV29-1
SADSTDLRYTQY
>TRBV20-1
SARVFSGSSNEQF
>TRBV9
ASSATGLADYNEQY
>TRBV6-5
ASSYRGLKLEQY
>TRBV5-1
ASSLIGVTYNEQF
>TRBV27
ASSLGQLGKTQY
>TRBV12-3/TRBV12-4
ASSFFVGGGDSPLH
>TRBV7-9
ASSLARTGKETQY
>TRBV5-1
ASSSSQETQY
>TRBV20-1
SARGQGADTQY
>TRBV30
AWSGDSRGEQY
>TRBV18
ASSLDDLGAQY
>TRBV27
ASRAVGAGGYT
>TRBV6-6
ASAWGGTNYGYT
>TRBV4-2
ASSQGHSGTSGRARSYEQY
>TRBV5-6
ASSHTSGTVYGYA
>TRBV7-9
ASSPKGLALSYNEQF
>TRBV6-5
ASREGPLAF
>TRBV11-2
ASSLDRGSPQLAKNIQY
>TRBV12-3/TRBV12-4
ASSPGLARSETQF
>TRBV10-3
AIMKIVGSPLH
>TRBV11-2
ASSSVRKTQY
>TRBV7-2
ASSRVQTGGYGYI
>TRBV12-3/TRBV12-4
AVRAEYQETQY
>TRBV13
ASSPGGRITYNEQF
>TRBV7-2
ASSYNSGNPYNEQF
>TRBV27
ASSSGAGIEKLF
>TRBV7-8
ASSLGTGTSEQF
>TRBV9
ASSAGLAAPAAQY
>TRBV12-3/TRBV12-4
ASSLRTSGISSYNEQF
>TRBV7-8
ASSLLLAGSMGADTQY
>TRBV24-1
ATRGTSGSEQY
>TRBV12-3/TRBV12-4
ASSPFAPSRGVARTDTQY
>TRBV20-1
SARSPIRYNEQF
>TRBV6-5
ASSSLMVLAGVNEQF